This T cell receptor (beta chain) was recovered during a study of shared clonotypes between healthy human individuals. Per sorted-subset replicate PCR, input was 150 to 250 ng DNA, representing around 29,000 T cell genomes. The table came from immunoSEQ multiplex PCR; TCRdb's copy has only in-frame clones and leaves some out. The sample consists of roughly 2.4 million clones, nearly 97% of them appearing once. Trimming removed 0 bases from V and 7 bases from J, with 11 bases in between. CDR3 length equals 15 residues. Germline assignment: CDR1 SGDLS and CDR2 YYNGEE. The sequence came from a young man in good health. The sequenced sample consisted of naive CD4+ T cells sorted from blood. Subset described: CD45RA+ positively selected. This chain links TRBV9 with TRBJ1-6; D is ambiguous. The CDR3 nucleotides are TGTGCCAGCAGCGTAGGCGAGGCTCGAAATTCACCCCTCCACTTT. Protein sequence: CASSVGEARNSPLHF.